This entry is about one T cell receptor (beta chain). Its antigen remains unknown. Germline CDR1 reads MNHEY; CDR2 reads SMNVEV (reference sequence). CDR3 length equals 15 residues. V gave up 3 bases and J gave up 4 bases, with 15 bases separating them. This entry belongs to a study of T cell responses to AZD1222 COVID-19 vaccine. Study as a whole: Pooling was applied to second doses at about 4 or about 12 weeks.

Study results and caveats: Compared with day 0, the breadth and depth of the Spike-specific TCR repertoire rose significantly after two doses of AZD1222. Nearly half of unique spike-specific TCRs reportedly avoided B.1.351 and B.1.1.7 mutated regions.

TCRdb keeps only in-frame clones here, not all; method: immunoSEQ multiplex PCR. The sample yields 180,000 or so clones, 90% to 95% seen once. Sequenced material: peripheral blood, taken on day 0 of AZD1222 vaccination. The TCR comes from an adult in good health. The V gene is TRBV27, the J gene TRBJ1-2, with a tentative D call TRBD1 (5 bases). The CDR3 loop is CASSFEGLGAYGYTF. CDR3 nucleotide sequence: TGTGCCAGCAGTTTCGAGGGACTAGGGGCCTATGGCTACACCTTC.